This T cell receptor beta chain derives from a study of shared clonotypes between healthy human individuals. In the naive CD8 group, cells lacked CD45RO and were positively selected for CCR7, so terminally differentiated effector memory CD45RA+ cells were left out. Whole-study findings and limits: Although depth was large, rarefaction showed that sequencing of the sorted subsets was incomplete.

DNA at about 210 ng, roughly 27,000 T cell genomes, went into sorted-subset replicate PCRs. Per the study methods: ImmunoSEQ only sent back junction sequences with no quality scores, so filtering was done differently. Generated by immunoSEQ multiplex PCR, the TCRdb table keeps only in-frame clones and is missing some. Clonal size and the V and J genes are those of that table, whereas D and trimming came from the DNA. The table includes about 1,900,000 clones, about 95% detected once. In regard to this clone: The antigen is unknown.

The germline gives CDR1 WSHSY, CDR2 SAAADI. Trimming took off 8 bases at V and 8 bases at J, with 9 bases between the two ends. CDR3 size: 11 residues. This TCR was sampled from a man aged 18-30 years in good health. Input material: naive CD8+ T cells sorted from blood. The chain joins TRBV10-2 to TRBJ1-4, with D unresolved. Here the CDR3 reads CASSNDEKLFF. The CDR3 DNA reads as TGCGCCAGCTCCAACGACGAAAAACTGTTTTTT.